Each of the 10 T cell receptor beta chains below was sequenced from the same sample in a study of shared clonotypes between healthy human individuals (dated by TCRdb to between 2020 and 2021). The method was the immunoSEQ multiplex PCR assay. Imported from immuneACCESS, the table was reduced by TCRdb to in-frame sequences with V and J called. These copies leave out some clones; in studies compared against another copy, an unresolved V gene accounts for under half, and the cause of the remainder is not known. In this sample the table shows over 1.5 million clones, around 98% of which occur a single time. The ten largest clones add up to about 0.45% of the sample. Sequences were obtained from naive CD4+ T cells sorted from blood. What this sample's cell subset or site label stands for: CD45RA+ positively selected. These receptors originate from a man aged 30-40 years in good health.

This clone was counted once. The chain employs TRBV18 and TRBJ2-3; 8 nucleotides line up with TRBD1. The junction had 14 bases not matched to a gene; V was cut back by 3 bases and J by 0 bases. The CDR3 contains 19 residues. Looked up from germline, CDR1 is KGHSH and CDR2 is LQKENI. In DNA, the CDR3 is TGTGCCAGCTCACCTCGGACAGGGCCCGCGAGAGGTAGCACAGATACGCAGTATTTT. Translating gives CASSPRTGPARGSTDTQYF. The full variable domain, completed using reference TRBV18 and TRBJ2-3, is NAGVMQNPRHLVRRRGQEARLRCSPMKGHSHVYWYRQLPEEGLKFMVYLQKENIIDESGMPKERFSAEFPKEGPSILRIQQVVRGDSAAYFCASSPRTGPARGSTDTQYFGPGTRLTVL.

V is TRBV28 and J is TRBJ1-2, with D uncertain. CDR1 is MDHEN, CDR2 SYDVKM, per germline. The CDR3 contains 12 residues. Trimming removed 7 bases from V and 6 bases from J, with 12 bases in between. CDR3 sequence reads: CASTLDLNGYTF. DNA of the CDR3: TGTGCCAGCACCCTGGACCTAAATGGCTACACCTTC.

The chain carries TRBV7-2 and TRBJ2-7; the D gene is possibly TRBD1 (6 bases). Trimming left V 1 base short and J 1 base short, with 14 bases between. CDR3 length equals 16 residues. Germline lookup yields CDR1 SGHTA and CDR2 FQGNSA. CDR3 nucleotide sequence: TGTGCCAGCAGCTTAGTCAGGACAGAACCTTCCTACGAGCAGTACTTC. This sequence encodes CASSLVRTEPSYEQYF.

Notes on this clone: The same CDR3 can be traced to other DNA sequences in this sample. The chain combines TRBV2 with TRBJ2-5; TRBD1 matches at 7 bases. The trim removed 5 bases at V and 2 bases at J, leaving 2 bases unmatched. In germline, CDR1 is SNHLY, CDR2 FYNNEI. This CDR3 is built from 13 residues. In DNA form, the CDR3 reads TGTGCCAGCAGTCGGACAGGACAAGAGACCCAGTACTTC. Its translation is CASSRTGQETQYF.

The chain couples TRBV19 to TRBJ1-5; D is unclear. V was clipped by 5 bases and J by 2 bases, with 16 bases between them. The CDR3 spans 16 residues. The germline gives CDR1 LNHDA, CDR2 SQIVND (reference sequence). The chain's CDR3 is CASSDRVGNGNQPQHF. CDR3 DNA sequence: TGTGCCAGTAGTGATAGAGTGGGAAACGGCAATCAGCCCCAGCATTTT.

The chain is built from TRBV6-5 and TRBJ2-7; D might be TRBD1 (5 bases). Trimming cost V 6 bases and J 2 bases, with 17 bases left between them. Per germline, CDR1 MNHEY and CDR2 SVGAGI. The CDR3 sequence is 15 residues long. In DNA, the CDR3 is TGTGCCAGCAGCACTCCCTATGCAGGGACCTACGAGCAGTACTTC. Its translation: CASSTPYAGTYEQYF.

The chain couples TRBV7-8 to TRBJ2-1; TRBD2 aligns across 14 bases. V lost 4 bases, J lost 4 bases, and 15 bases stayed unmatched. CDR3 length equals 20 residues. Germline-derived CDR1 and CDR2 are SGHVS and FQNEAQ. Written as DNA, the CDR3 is TGTGCCAGCAGCTCGACTAGCGGGAGGGTTGACTTGGATGGTTACAATGAGCAGTTCTTC. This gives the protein CASSSTSGRVDLDGYNEQFF.

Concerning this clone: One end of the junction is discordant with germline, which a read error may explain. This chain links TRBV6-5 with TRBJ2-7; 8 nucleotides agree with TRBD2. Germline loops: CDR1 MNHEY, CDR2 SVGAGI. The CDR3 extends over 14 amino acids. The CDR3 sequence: CASSYSGGGTRPSF. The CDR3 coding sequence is TGTGCCAGCAGTTACTCGGGAGGGGGGACTAGGCCTTCTTTC.

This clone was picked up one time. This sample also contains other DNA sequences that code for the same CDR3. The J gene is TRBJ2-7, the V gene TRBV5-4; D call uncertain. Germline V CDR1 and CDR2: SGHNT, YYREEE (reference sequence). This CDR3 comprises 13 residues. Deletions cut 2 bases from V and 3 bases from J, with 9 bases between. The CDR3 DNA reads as TGTGCCAGCAGCTTAGGTGCAAACTACGAGCAGTACTTC. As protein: CASSLGANYEQYF.

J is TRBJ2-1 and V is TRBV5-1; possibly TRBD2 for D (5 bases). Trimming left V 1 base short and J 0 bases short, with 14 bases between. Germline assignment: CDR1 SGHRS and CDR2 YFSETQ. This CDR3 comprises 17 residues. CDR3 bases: TGCGCCAGCAGCTTGTCTGGGATCACTAGCTCCTACAATGAGCAGTTCTTC. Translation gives CASSLSGITSSYNEQFF.